The 9 T cell receptor beta chains given below trace back to one sample, sequenced in a study of T-cell memory formation after mild COVID-19. TCRdb processed the 5' RACE reads anew with MiXCR; each CDR3 protein has one entry. The sample lists roughly 400,000 distinct CDR3 sequences; roughly 18% were seen once. The sample comprised PBMCs or a T cell subset sorted from them (not recorded which). Source of these receptors: a man aged 18 to 29 who had mild COVID-19 (a few samples of this study predate the infection). Cell type and time point are not known.

V is TRBV6-2 or TRBV6-3 and J is TRBJ2-5; D may be TRBD2 (6 bases). The CDR3 is 14 residues long. Germline V gives CDR1 MNHEY, CDR2 SVGEGT. Trimming took off 7 bases at V and 0 bases at J, with 12 bases between the two ends. The CDR3 is CASTQTGDQETQYF. DNA for the CDR3: TGTGCCAGCACCCAGACGGGGGACCAAGAGACCCAGTACTTC.

This clonotype has ten or more counts. This chain links TRBV15 with TRBJ1-4; D might be TRBD1 (6 bases). The CDR3 contains 14 residues. V was pared by 1 base and J by 6 bases, with 9 bases between. From germline, CDR1 is LNHNV and CDR2 YYDKDF (reference sequence). In DNA, the CDR3 is TGTGCCACCAGCAGAGTGGCAGGGGATGAAAAACTGTTTTTT. Encoded protein: CATSRVAGDEKLFF.

This chain uses TRBV29-1 with TRBJ2-5; 7 positions agree with TRBD1. V lost 6 bases, J lost 4 bases, and 5 bases stayed unmatched. The germline V gene encodes CDR1 SQVTM and CDR2 ANQGSEA. This CDR3 has 12 residues. CDR3 amino acids: CSVTGDAETQYF. CDR3 nucleotides: TGCAGCGTCACAGGGGACGCAGAGACCCAGTACTTC.

This clonotype was counted between two and nine times. The J gene is TRBJ1-5, the V gene TRBV20-1; D is perhaps TRBD1 (6 bases). The length of the CDR3 is 13 residues. Germline V lookup: CDR1 DFQATT, CDR2 SNEGSKA (reference sequence). V lost 4 bases and J lost 5, with 12 bases in between. In DNA form, the CDR3 reads TGCAGTGCTATTCAGGGGAGAGATCAGCCCCAGCATTTT. Protein product: CSAIQGRDQPQHF.

This clonotype was recorded a few times. This rearrangement joins TRBV3-2 to TRBJ1-3; the D segment call TRBD1 is taken from the table without a DNA check. TRBV3-2 is classified as a pseudogene. The CDR3 runs to 18 residues. The CDR3 DNA sequence: TGTGCCAGCAGCCCCGACGTGGGACAGGGACCATCTGGAAACACCATATATTTT. Its translation is CASSPDVGQGPSGNTIYF.

This chain connects TRBV20-1 to TRBJ2-5; TRBD2 might be the D (6 bases). The CDR3 loop spans 16 amino acids. Germline loops: CDR1 DFQATT, CDR2 SNEGSKA (reference sequence). V was cut by 3 bases and J by 2 bases, with 19 bases left in between. The CDR3 sequence: CSARLRPVAGQETQYF. The CDR3 coding sequence is TGCAGTGCTAGGTTACGCCCGGTGGCGGGGCAAGAGACCCAGTACTTC.

This clonotype has more than one count but fewer than ten. This sequence joins TRBV20-1 and TRBJ2-3, with 7 bases identical to TRBD1. CDR3 length: 14 residues. Germline V gives CDR1 DFQATT, CDR2 SNEGSKA (reference sequence). Trimming took 3 bases from V and 2 from J; bases not matched to a gene: 5. The CDR3 sequence: CSARGQGDTDTQYF. The CDR3 DNA reads TGCAGTGCTAGGGGTCAGGGGGACACAGATACGCAGTATTTT.

This chain links TRBV9 with TRBJ2-5, with TRBD2 matching 8 bases. Germline values: CDR1 SGDLS, CDR2 YYNGEE. Trimming cost V 4 bases and J 2 bases; bases outside gene matches: 4. This CDR3 region has 14 residues. The CDR3 DNA sequence: TGTGCCAGCAGCCCCCCTAGCGGGCAAGAGACCCAGTACTTC. Amino acids: CASSPPSGQETQYF.

The chain is built from TRBV12-3 or TRBV12-4 and TRBJ2-1, with D perhaps given as TRBD1 or TRBD2 (5 bases each). The CDR3 is 15 residues long. Trimming took off 5 bases at V and 2 bases at J, with 13 bases between the two ends. The CDR3 spells CASSLRDGAYNEQFF. CDR3 nucleotide sequence: TGTGCCAGCAGTCTCCGGGACGGAGCCTACAATGAGCAGTTCTTC.